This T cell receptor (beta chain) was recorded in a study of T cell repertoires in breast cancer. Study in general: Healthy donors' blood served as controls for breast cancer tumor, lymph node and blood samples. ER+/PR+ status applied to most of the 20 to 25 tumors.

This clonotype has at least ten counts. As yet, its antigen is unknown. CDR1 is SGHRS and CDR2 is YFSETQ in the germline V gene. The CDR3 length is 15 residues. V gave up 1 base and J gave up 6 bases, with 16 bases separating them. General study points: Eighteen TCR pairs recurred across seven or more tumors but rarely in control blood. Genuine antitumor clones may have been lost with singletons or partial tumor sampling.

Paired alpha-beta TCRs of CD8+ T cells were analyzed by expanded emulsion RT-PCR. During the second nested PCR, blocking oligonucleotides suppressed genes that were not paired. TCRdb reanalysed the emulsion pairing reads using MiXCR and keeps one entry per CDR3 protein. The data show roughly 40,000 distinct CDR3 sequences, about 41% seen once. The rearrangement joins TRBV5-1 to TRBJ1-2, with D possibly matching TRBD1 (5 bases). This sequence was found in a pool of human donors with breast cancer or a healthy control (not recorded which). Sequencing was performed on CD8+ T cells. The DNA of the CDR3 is TGCGCCAGCAGCTTGTGGGGCCTCGGGAGCGATGGCTACACCTTC. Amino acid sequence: CASSLWGLGSDGYTF.